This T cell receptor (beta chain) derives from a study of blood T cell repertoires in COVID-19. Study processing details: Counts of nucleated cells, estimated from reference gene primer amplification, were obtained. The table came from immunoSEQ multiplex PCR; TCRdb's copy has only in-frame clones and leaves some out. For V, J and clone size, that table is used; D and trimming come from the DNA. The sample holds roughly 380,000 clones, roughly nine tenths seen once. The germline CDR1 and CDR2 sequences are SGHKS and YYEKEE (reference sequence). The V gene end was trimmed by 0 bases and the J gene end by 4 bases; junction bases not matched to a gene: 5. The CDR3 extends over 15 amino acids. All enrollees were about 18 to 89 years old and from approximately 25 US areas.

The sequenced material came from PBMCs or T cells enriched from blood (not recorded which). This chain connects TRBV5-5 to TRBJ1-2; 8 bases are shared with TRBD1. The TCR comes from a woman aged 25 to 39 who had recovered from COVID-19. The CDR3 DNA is TGTGCCAGCAGCTTGGTGGGGGGGACAGGCTATGGCTACACCTTC. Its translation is CASSLVGGTGYGYTF.